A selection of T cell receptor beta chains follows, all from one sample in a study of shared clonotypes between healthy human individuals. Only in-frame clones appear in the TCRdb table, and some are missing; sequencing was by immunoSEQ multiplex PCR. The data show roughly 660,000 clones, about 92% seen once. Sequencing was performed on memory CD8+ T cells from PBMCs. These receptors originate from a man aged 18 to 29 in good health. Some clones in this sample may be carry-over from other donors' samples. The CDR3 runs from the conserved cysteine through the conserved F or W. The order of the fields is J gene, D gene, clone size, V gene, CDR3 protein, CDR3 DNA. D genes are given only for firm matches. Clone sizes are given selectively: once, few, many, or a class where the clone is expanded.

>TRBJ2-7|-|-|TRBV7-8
CASSLGGGYEQYF
TGTGCCAGCAGCCTGGGAGGGGGCTACGAGCAGTACTTC
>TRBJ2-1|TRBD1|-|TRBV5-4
CASSPGQGERREQFF
TGTGCCAGCAGCCCCGGACAGGGGGAACGTCGTGAGCAGTTCTTC
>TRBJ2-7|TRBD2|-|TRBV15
CATSSPNGGSGPRGEQYF
TGTGCCACCAGCAGCCCCAACGGTGGTAGCGGGCCCCGGGGGGAGCAGTACTTC
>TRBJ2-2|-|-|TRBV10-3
CAISERVDGARGGELFF
TGTGCCATCAGTGAAAGGGTAGACGGGGCCAGGGGCGGGGAGCTGTTTTTT
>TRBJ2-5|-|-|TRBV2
CASSDQGLLRGETQYF
TGTGCCAGCAGTGATCAGGGACTCCTCCGAGGGGAGACCCAGTACTTC
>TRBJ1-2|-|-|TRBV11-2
CASSLGQSLNYGYTF
TGTGCCAGCAGCTTAGGACAGTCTCTTAACTATGGCTACACCTTC
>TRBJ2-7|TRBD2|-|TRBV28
CASSRLAGGYEQYF
TGTGCCAGCAGTAGACTAGCGGGAGGCTACGAGCAGTACTTC
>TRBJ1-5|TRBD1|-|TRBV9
CASSPLGTANQPQHF
TGTGCCAGCAGCCCGCTCGGGACAGCTAATCAGCCCCAGCATTTT
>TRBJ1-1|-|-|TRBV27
CASSSYRVTEAFF
TGTGCCAGCAGTTCCTATAGAGTCACTGAAGCTTTCTTT
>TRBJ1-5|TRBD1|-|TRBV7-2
CASSSGGGTGQPQHF
TGTGCCAGCAGCTCCGGGGGGGGGACAGGACAGCCCCAGCATTTT
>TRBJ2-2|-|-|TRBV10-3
CAISHRVGSGELFF
TGTGCCATCAGTCATCGGGTGGGATCCGGGGAGCTGTTTTTT
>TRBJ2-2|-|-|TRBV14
CASSQADRTGELFF
TGTGCCAGCAGCCAAGCGGACAGAACCGGGGAGCTGTTTTTT
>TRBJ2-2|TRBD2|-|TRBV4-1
CASSQVSLAGSNTGELFF
TGCGCCAGCAGCCAAGTATCACTAGCGGGTTCGAACACCGGGGAGCTGTTTTTT
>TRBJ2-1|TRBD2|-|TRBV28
CASSPRTGLKNNEQFF
TGTGCCAGCAGTCCAAGGACGGGACTAAAAAACAATGAGCAGTTCTTC
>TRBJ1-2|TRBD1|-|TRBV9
CASSADRGGYGYTF
TGTGCCAGCAGCGCCGACAGGGGAGGCTATGGCTACACCTTC
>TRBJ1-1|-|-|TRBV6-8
CASSAGAEAFF
TGTGCCAGCAGTGCCGGGGCTGAAGCTTTCTTT
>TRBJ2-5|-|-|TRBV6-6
CASSYSREEYF
TGTGCCAGCAGTTACTCGAGGGAGGAGTACTTC
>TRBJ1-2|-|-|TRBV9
CASSVGEVNYGYTF
TGTGCCAGCAGCGTAGGTGAGGTTAACTATGGCTACACCTTC
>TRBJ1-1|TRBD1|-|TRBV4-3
CASSPKIGQGAQNTEAFF
TGCGCCAGCAGCCCCAAGATAGGGCAGGGGGCTCAGAACACTGAAGCTTTCTTT
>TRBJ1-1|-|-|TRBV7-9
CASSYKGATAFF
TGTGCCAGCAGCTATAAAGGGGCGACGGCTTTCTTT
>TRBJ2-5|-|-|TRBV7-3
CASSSTGSQETQYF
TGTGCCAGCAGCTCGACAGGATCTCAAGAGACCCAGTACTTC
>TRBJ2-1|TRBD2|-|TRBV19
CASSDGTSLAYNEQFF
TGTGCCAGTAGTGACGGGACTAGTCTTGCGTACAATGAGCAGTTCTTC
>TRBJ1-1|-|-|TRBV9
CASSPTGGNTEAFF
TGTGCCAGCAGCCCAACGGGGGGTAACACTGAAGCTTTCTTT
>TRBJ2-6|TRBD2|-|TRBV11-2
CASSLDHGGADYSGANVLTF
TGTGCCAGCAGCTTAGATCACGGGGGGGCCGACTACTCTGGGGCCAACGTCCTGACTTTC
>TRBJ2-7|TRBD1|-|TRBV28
CASSSRGLRDEQYF
TGTGCCAGCAGTTCCAGGGGGCTTAGGGACGAGCAGTACTTC
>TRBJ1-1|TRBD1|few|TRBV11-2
CATRGGLELGTEAFF
TGTGCCACCAGGGGGGGGCTGGAACTGGGCACTGAAGCTTTCTTT
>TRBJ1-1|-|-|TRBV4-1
CASSAGLLNTEAFF
TGCGCCAGCAGCGCTGGACTGTTGAACACTGAAGCTTTCTTT
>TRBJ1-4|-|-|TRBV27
CASRTRELEKLFF
TGTGCCAGCAGGACAAGGGAACTTGAAAAACTGTTTTTT
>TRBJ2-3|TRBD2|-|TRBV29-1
CSVEGREGFTDTQYF
TGCAGCGTGGAAGGGCGGGAGGGCTTCACAGATACGCAGTATTTT
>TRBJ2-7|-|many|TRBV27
CASSLLGDEQYF
TGTGCCAGCAGTTTACTAGGGGACGAGCAGTACTTC
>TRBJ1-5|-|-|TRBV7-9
CASSSPWQPQHF
TGTGCCAGCAGTTCTCCGTGGCAGCCCCAGCATTTT
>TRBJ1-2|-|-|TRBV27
CASSFRSLGGLTF
TGTGCCAGCAGTTTCCGATCATTGGGGGGCCTCACCTTC
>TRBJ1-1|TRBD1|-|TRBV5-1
CASSLQGVNTEAFF
TGCGCCAGCAGCTTGCAGGGGGTGAACACTGAAGCTTTCTTT
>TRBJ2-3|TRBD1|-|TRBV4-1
CASSQGFRDSLFADTQYF
TGCGCCAGCAGCCAAGGTTTCCGGGACAGTTTGTTCGCAGATACGCAGTATTTT
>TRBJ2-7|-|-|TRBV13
CASSPYSSYEQYF
TGTGCCAGCAGTCCTTACAGTTCCTACGAGCAGTACTTC
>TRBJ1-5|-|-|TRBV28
CASSLFHGGGNQPQHF
TGTGCCAGCAGTTTATTCCACGGCGGGGGCAATCAGCCCCAGCATTTT
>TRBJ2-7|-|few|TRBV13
CASSLGRGYEQYF
TGTGCCAGCAGCTTAGGCCGGGGGTACGAGCAGTACTTC
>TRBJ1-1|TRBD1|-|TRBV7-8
CASSLQGADLREAFF
TGTGCCAGCAGCTTACAGGGGGCCGATCTCCGTGAAGCTTTCTTT
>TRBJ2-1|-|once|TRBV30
CAWSVGVEQFF
TGTGCCTGGAGTGTAGGGGTTGAGCAGTTCTTC
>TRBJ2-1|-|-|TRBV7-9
CASSLEGRGNEQFF
TGTGCCAGCAGCTTAGAGGGGAGGGGGAATGAGCAGTTCTTC
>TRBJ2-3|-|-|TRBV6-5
CASSFQGPDTQYF
TGTGCCAGCAGTTTCCAGGGGCCAGATACGCAGTATTTT